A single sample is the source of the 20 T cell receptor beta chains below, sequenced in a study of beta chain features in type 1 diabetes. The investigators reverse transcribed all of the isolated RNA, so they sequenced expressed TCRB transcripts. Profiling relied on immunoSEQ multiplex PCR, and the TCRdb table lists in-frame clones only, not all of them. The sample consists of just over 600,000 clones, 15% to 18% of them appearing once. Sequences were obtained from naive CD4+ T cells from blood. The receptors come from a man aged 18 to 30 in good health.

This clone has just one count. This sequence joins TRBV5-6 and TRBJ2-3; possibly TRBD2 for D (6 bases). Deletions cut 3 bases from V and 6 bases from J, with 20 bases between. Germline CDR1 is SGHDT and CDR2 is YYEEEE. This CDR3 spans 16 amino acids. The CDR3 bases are TGTGCCAGCAGCTCCCTTGCGCCCGGGGGTTCCGATACGCAGTATTTT. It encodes CASSSLAPGGSDTQYF. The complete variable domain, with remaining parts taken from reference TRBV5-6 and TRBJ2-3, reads DAGVTQSPTHLIKTRGQQVTLRCSPKSGHDTVSWYQQALGQGPQFIFQYYEEEERQRGNFPDRFSGHQFPNYSSELNVNALLLGDSALYLCASSSLAPGGSDTQYFGPGTRLTVL.

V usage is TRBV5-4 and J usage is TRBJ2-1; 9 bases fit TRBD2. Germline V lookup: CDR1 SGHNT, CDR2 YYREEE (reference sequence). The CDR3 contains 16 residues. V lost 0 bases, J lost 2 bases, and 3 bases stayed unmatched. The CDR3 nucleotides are TGTGCCAGCAGCTTGGTTGGCGGGAGGGCCTACAATGAGCAGTTCTTC. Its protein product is CASSLVGGRAYNEQFF.

The CDR3 protein is CAISEMALTGGGTEAFF. DNA of the CDR3: TGTGCCATCAGTGAGATGGCCCTGACGGGGGGCGGCACTGAAGCTTTCTTT. The chain employs TRBV10-3 and TRBJ1-1; D may be TRBD1 (6 bases). Deletions cut 2 bases from V and 4 bases from J, with 20 bases between. The CDR3 consists of 17 residues. Per germline, CDR1 ENHRY and CDR2 SYGVKD.

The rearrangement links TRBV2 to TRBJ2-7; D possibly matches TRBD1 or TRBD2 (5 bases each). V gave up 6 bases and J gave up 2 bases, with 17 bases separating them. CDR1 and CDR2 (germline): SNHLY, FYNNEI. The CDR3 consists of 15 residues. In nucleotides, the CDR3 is TGTGCCAGCAGCGCTATCGGTCCGGGGCCCTACGAGCAGTACTTC. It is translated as CASSAIGPGPYEQYF.

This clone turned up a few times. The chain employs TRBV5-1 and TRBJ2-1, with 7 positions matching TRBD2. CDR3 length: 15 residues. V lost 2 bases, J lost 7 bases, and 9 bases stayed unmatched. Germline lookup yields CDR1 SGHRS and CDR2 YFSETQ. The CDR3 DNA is TGCGCCAGCAGCTTTTTGAGACTAGCACGGAATGAGCAGTTCTTC. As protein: CASSFLRLARNEQFF.

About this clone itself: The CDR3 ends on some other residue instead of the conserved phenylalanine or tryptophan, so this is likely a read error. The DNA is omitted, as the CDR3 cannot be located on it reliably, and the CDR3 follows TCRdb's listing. The CDR3 sequence: CASSSNRDRENL. The V call is TRBV18, the J call TRBJ2-7. Germline V gives CDR1 KGHSH, CDR2 LQKENI. A total of 12 residues make up the CDR3, ends included.

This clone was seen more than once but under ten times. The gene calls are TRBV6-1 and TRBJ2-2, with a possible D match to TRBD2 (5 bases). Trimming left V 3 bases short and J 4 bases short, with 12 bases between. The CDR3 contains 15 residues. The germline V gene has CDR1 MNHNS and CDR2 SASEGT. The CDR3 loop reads CASSERARGTGELFF. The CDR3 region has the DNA TGTGCCAGCAGTGAGCGGGCGCGAGGCACCGGGGAGCTGTTTTTT.

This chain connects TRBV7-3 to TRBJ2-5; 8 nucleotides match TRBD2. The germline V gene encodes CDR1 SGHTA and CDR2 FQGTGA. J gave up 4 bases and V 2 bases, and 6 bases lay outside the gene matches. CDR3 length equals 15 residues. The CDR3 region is CASSLGPLAGETQYF. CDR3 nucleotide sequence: TGTGCCAGCAGCTTAGGGCCGCTAGCGGGAGAGACCCAGTACTTC.

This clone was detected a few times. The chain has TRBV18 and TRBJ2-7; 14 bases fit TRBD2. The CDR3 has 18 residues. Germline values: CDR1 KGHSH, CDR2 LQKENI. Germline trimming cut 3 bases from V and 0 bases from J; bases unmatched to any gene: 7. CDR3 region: CASSPGLAGGRLSYEQYF. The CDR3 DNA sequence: TGTGCCAGCTCACCCGGACTAGCGGGAGGCAGACTCTCCTACGAGCAGTACTTC.

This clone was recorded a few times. CDR3 DNA sequence: TGTGCCAGCAGCTTACTCGTGACAGGGGTACCGGACGAGCAGTACTTC. Translation: CASSLLVTGVPDEQYF. The rearrangement uses TRBV7-8 and TRBJ2-7; 8 bases are shared with TRBD1. CDR1 and CDR2 (germline): SGHVS, FQNEAQ. The CDR3 extends over 16 amino acids. The V segment lost 2 bases and the J segment 5 bases; nucleotides outside the gene matches: 11.

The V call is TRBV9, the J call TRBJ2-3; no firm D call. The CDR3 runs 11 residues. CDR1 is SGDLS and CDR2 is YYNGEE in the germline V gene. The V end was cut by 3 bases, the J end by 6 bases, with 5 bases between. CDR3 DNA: TGTGCCAGCAGCGCTAGGGATACGCAGTATTTT. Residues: CASSARDTQYF.

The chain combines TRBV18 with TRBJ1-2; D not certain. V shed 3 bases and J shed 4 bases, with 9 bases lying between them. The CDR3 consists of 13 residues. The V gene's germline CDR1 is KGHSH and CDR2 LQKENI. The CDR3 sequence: CASSPGIIYGYTF. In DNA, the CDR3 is TGTGCCAGCTCACCGGGGATTATCTATGGCTACACCTTC.

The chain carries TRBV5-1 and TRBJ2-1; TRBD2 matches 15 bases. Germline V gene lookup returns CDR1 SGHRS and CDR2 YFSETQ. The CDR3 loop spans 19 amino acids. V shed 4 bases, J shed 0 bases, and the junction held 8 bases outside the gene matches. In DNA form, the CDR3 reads TGCGCCAGCAGCCTGGGACTAGCGGGAGGAAGGAGCTCCTACAATGAGCAGTTCTTC. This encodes CASSLGLAGGRSSYNEQFF.

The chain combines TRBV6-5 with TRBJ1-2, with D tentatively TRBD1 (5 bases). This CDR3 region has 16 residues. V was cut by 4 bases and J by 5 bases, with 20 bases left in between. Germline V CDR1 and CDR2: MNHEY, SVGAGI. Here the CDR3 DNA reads TGTGCCAGCAGTTCTCTCTGGCGGTCCAGGGAATATGGCTACACCTTC. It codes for CASSSLWRSREYGYTF.

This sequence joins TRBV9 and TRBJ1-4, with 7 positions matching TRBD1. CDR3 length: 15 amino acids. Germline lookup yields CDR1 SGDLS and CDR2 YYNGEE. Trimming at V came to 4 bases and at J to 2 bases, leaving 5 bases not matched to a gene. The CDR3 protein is CASSREGATNEKLFF. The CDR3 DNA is TGTGCCAGCAGCAGGGAGGGGGCGACTAATGAAAAACTGTTTTTT.

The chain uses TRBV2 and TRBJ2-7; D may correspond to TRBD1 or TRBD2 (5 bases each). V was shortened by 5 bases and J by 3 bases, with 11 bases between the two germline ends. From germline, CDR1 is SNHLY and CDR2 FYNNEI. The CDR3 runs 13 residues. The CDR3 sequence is CASSSGRVYEQYF. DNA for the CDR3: TGTGCCAGCAGTTCGGGACGGGTCTACGAGCAGTACTTC.

Here the CDR3 DNA reads TGTGCCAGCTCACCAAATCCACGACAGGTGATGGTATATGGCTACACCTTC. Translation gives CASSPNPRQVMVYGYTF. This chain joins TRBV18 and TRBJ1-2; tentatively, D is TRBD1 (6 bases). V was pared by 2 bases and J by 5 bases, with 21 bases between. CDR1 is KGHSH and CDR2 is LQKENI in the germline V gene. This CDR3 has 17 residues.

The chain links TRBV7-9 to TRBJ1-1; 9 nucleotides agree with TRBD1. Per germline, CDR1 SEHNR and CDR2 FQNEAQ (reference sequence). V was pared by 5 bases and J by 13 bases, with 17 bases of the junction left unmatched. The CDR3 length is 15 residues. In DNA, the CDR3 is TGTGCCAGCAGCCGCGCCGGGACAGGGTATAAGGGGAGTTTCTTT. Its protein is CASSRAGTGYKGSFF.

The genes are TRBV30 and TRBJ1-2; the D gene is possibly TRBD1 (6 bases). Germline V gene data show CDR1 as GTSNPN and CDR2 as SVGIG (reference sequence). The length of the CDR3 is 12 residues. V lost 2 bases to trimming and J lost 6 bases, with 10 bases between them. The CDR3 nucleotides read TGTGCCTGGAGTTTGGGGGGCGATGGCTACACCTTC. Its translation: CAWSLGGDGYTF.

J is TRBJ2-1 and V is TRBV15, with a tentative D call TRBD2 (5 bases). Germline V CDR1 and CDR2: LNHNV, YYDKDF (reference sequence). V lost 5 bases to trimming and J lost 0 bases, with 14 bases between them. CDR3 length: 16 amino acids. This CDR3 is CATSSLGRGSYNEQFF. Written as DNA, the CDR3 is TGTGCCACCAGCTCCCTTGGTCGGGGCTCCTACAATGAGCAGTTCTTC.